Listed below are T cell receptor beta chains from one sample, sequenced in a study of blood T cell repertoires in COVID-19. Sequencing used immunoSEQ multiplex PCR; TCRdb keeps in-frame clones, though not all of them. The sample lists almost 25,000 clones; approximately 78% were seen once. Input material: peripheral blood. Receptor source: a human donor in a cohort sampled during active COVID-19. The CDR3 runs from the conserved cysteine through the conserved F or W. D genes are given only for firm matches. Expanded clones are given a class, and other clones once, few, many or no size at all.

j_gene: TRBJ2-7; d_gene: TRBD1; abundance: .; v_gene: TRBV7-9; CDR3aa: CASSLEDRVEQYF; CDR3nt: TGTGCCAGCAGCTTAGAGGACAGGGTGGAGCAGTACTTC
j_gene: TRBJ2-3; d_gene: TRBD2; abundance: .; v_gene: TRBV3-1/TRBV3-2; CDR3aa: CASSLASSGGASTDTQYF; CDR3nt: TGTGCCAGCAGCCTTGCGTCTAGCGGGGGGGCCAGCACAGATACGCAGTATTTT
j_gene: TRBJ2-7; d_gene: .; abundance: few; v_gene: TRBV11-3; CDR3aa: CASNDRGSSYEQYF; CDR3nt: TGTGCCAGCAACGACCGAGGTAGCTCCTACGAGCAGTACTTC
j_gene: TRBJ2-5; d_gene: TRBD2; abundance: .; v_gene: TRBV18; CDR3aa: CASSPPSSGGAKTQYF; CDR3nt: TGTGCCAGCTCACCACCGAGTAGCGGGGGGGCAAAGACCCAGTACTTC
j_gene: TRBJ1-2; d_gene: .; abundance: .; v_gene: TRBV19; CDR3aa: CASSIVRGQSTNYGYTF; CDR3nt: TGTGCCAGTAGTATTGTCCGGGGACAATCTACTAACTATGGCTACACCTTC
j_gene: TRBJ2-3; d_gene: TRBD2; abundance: .; v_gene: TRBV5-1; CDR3aa: CASSFERGNTDTQYF; CDR3nt: TGCGCCAGCAGCTTCGAGCGGGGGAACACAGATACGCAGTATTTT
j_gene: TRBJ2-5; d_gene: .; abundance: .; v_gene: TRBV7-9; CDR3aa: CASSLTRDHLMAQYF; CDR3nt: TGTGCCAGCAGCTTAACGCGGGACCATCTCATGGCCCAGTACTTC
j_gene: TRBJ1-3; d_gene: .; abundance: few; v_gene: TRBV28; CDR3aa: CASSPDIAGGNTIYF; CDR3nt: TGTGCCAGCAGTCCAGACATCGCGGGGGGAAACACCATATATTTT
j_gene: TRBJ1-2; d_gene: .; abundance: .; v_gene: TRBV5-1; CDR3aa: CASSPPGGLHGYTF; CDR3nt: TGCGCCAGCAGCCCCCCCGGGGGGCTTCATGGCTACACCTTC
j_gene: TRBJ2-4; d_gene: .; abundance: .; v_gene: TRBV4-2; CDR3aa: CASSQESAAKNIQYF; CDR3nt: TGTGCCAGCAGCCAAGAGTCCGCGGCCAAAAACATTCAGTACTTC
j_gene: TRBJ1-6; d_gene: .; abundance: .; v_gene: TRBV7-8; CDR3aa: CASSLVEGNSPLHF; CDR3nt: TGTGCCAGCAGCTTAGTTGAGGGTAATTCACCCCTCCACTTT
j_gene: TRBJ2-7; d_gene: TRBD2; abundance: few; v_gene: TRBV12-3/TRBV12-4; CDR3aa: CASSGTSIHEQYF; CDR3nt: TGTGCCAGCAGTGGGACTAGTATCCACGAGCAGTACTTC
j_gene: TRBJ1-2; d_gene: .; abundance: .; v_gene: TRBV28; CDR3aa: CASSLHLGNGYTF; CDR3nt: TGTGCCAGCAGTTTACACCTGGGCAATGGCTACACCTTC
j_gene: TRBJ1-6; d_gene: .; abundance: .; v_gene: TRBV7-9; CDR3aa: CASGRGSSYNSPLHF; CDR3nt: TGTGCCAGCGGCCGGGGGAGCTCCTATAATTCACCCCTCCACTTT
j_gene: TRBJ1-2; d_gene: .; abundance: .; v_gene: TRBV19; CDR3aa: CASSIGEGYYGYTF; CDR3nt: TGTGCCAGTAGTATCGGGGAAGGGTACTATGGCTACACCTTC
j_gene: TRBJ1-4; d_gene: TRBD1; abundance: .; v_gene: TRBV28; CDR3aa: CASSPTGGATNEKLFF; CDR3nt: TGTGCCAGCAGCCCGACAGGGGGCGCAACTAATGAAAAACTGTTTTTT
j_gene: TRBJ1-1; d_gene: .; abundance: .; v_gene: TRBV19; CDR3aa: CASSLNEVAFF; CDR3nt: TGTGCCAGTAGCCTCAATGAGGTAGCTTTCTTT
j_gene: TRBJ1-5; d_gene: .; abundance: .; v_gene: TRBV7-2; CDR3aa: CASSLPTSGNQPQHF; CDR3nt: TGTGCCAGCAGCTTACCCACCTCGGGCAATCAGCCCCAGCATTTT
j_gene: TRBJ2-7; d_gene: TRBD2; abundance: .; v_gene: TRBV5-1; CDR3aa: CASSVSSGRYEQYF; CDR3nt: TGCGCCAGCAGCGTGAGTAGCGGGAGATACGAGCAGTACTTC
j_gene: TRBJ2-7; d_gene: TRBD2; abundance: .; v_gene: TRBV7-6; CDR3aa: CASSPNSLAGGEQYF; CDR3nt: TGTGCCAGCAGCCCCAATAGTCTAGCGGGAGGGGAGCAGTACTTC
j_gene: TRBJ2-2; d_gene: TRBD1; abundance: medium-sized; v_gene: TRBV27; CDR3aa: CASSTIYRGTDTGELFF; CDR3nt: TGTGCCAGCAGTACGATCTACAGGGGGACCGACACCGGGGAGCTGTTTTTT
j_gene: TRBJ2-7; d_gene: .; abundance: few; v_gene: TRBV5-4; CDR3aa: CASRPAGGYEQYF; CDR3nt: TGTGCCAGCAGGCCAGCAGGGGGGTACGAGCAGTACTTC
j_gene: TRBJ1-5; d_gene: .; abundance: .; v_gene: TRBV27; CDR3aa: CASSLSSGQGRQPQHF; CDR3nt: TGTGCCAGCAGTTTATCTTCCGGCCAGGGTAGACAGCCCCAGCATTTT
j_gene: TRBJ2-1; d_gene: .; abundance: .; v_gene: TRBV10-3; CDR3aa: CAISGRAMGEQFF; CDR3nt: TGTGCCATCAGCGGGAGAGCCATGGGGGAGCAGTTCTTC
j_gene: TRBJ2-5; d_gene: .; abundance: .; v_gene: TRBV10-3; CDR3aa: CAISAGTREAETQYF; CDR3nt: TGTGCCATCAGTGCCGGAACTAGGGAGGCGGAGACCCAGTACTTC
j_gene: TRBJ1-1; d_gene: TRBD1; abundance: .; v_gene: TRBV10-3; CDR3aa: CAIRTGGSPEAFF; CDR3nt: TGTGCCATCAGGACAGGGGGTTCGCCGGAAGCTTTCTTT
j_gene: TRBJ2-1; d_gene: TRBD2; abundance: once; v_gene: TRBV5-4; CDR3aa: CASSLPGGGGNEQFF; CDR3nt: TGTGCCAGCAGCTTGCCCGGGGGGGGCGGGAATGAGCAGTTCTTC
j_gene: TRBJ2-6; d_gene: TRBD1; abundance: .; v_gene: TRBV5-1; CDR3aa: CASSFGDRDGANVLTF; CDR3nt: TGCGCCAGCAGCTTCGGGGACAGGGATGGGGCCAACGTCCTGACTTTC
j_gene: TRBJ2-7; d_gene: TRBD1; abundance: .; v_gene: TRBV7-2; CDR3aa: CASTSQGGPYEQYF; CDR3nt: TGTGCCAGCACCTCCCAAGGGGGCCCCTACGAGCAGTACTTC
j_gene: TRBJ2-3; d_gene: .; abundance: .; v_gene: TRBV28; CDR3aa: CASSFISGTDTQYF; CDR3nt: TGTGCCAGCAGTTTCATTAGCGGCACAGATACGCAGTATTTT
j_gene: TRBJ2-1; d_gene: TRBD1; abundance: .; v_gene: TRBV27; CDR3aa: CASSPDRVSSYNEQFF; CDR3nt: TGTGCCAGCAGTCCCGACAGGGTAAGCTCCTACAATGAGCAGTTCTTC
j_gene: TRBJ2-6; d_gene: TRBD2; abundance: .; v_gene: TRBV6-2/TRBV6-3; CDR3aa: CASSTGGAGANVLTF; CDR3nt: TGTGCCAGCAGTACCGGGGGGGCTGGGGCCAACGTCCTGACTTTC
j_gene: TRBJ1-2; d_gene: .; abundance: .; v_gene: TRBV12-3/TRBV12-4; CDR3aa: CASSWGPYGYTF; CDR3nt: TGTGCCAGCAGTTGGGGCCCTTATGGCTACACCTTC
j_gene: TRBJ2-7; d_gene: TRBD1; abundance: few; v_gene: TRBV7-9; CDR3aa: CASSPGQGKYEQYF; CDR3nt: TGTGCCAGCAGCCCGGGACAGGGTAAATACGAGCAGTACTTC
j_gene: TRBJ1-2; d_gene: TRBD1; abundance: .; v_gene: TRBV5-6; CDR3aa: CASSSGQGFHYGYTF; CDR3nt: TGTGCCAGCAGCTCGGGACAGGGGTTTCACTATGGCTACACCTTC
j_gene: TRBJ2-5; d_gene: TRBD1; abundance: .; v_gene: TRBV14; CDR3aa: CASSPRQGAGEKTQYF; CDR3nt: TGTGCCAGCAGTCCTAGACAGGGGGCAGGCGAAAAGACCCAGTACTTC
j_gene: TRBJ2-3; d_gene: .; abundance: once; v_gene: TRBV5-1; CDR3aa: CASSSRQDTDTQYF; CDR3nt: TGCGCCAGCAGCTCTCGTCAGGACACAGATACGCAGTATTTT
j_gene: TRBJ2-7; d_gene: .; abundance: .; v_gene: TRBV21-1; CDR3aa: CASSKAKAESYEQYF; CDR3nt: TGTGCCAGCAGCAAAGCGAAAGCGGAGTCCTACGAGCAGTACTTC
j_gene: TRBJ2-3; d_gene: TRBD2; abundance: once; v_gene: TRBV24-1; CDR3aa: CATSERTSGRSTDTQYF; CDR3nt: TGTGCCACCAGTGAGCGGACTAGCGGTCGTTCCACAGATACGCAGTATTTT
j_gene: TRBJ1-6; d_gene: TRBD1; abundance: .; v_gene: TRBV5-4; CDR3aa: CASSLGATGGSPLHF; CDR3nt: TGTGCCAGCAGCTTGGGCGCGACAGGGGGCTCGCCCCTCCACTTT
j_gene: TRBJ2-7; d_gene: TRBD2; abundance: once; v_gene: TRBV3-1/TRBV3-2; CDR3aa: CASSQENAGGGNPYEQYF; CDR3nt: TGTGCCAGCAGCCAAGAGAATGCCGGGGGGGGGAATCCCTACGAGCAGTACTTC